This T cell receptor (beta chain) came from a study of cytomegalovirus exposure and HLA in healthy donors. A multiplex PCR was run with 60 Vbeta primers and 13 Jbeta primers. Sequenced by immunoSEQ multiplex PCR; TCRdb stores in-frame clones only, minus some. The sample holds roughly 120,000 clones, over 60% seen once. Germline assignment: CDR1 MNHEY and CDR2 SVGAGI. The CDR3 extends over 14 amino acids. After removal of 9 bases from V and 1 base from J, the junction contained 9 bases not matched to a gene. The chain joins TRBV6-5 to TRBJ2-7, with TRBD1 matching 7 bases. Sequencing used PBMCs. The clonotype originates from a woman aged 60-70 years in good health and CMV-seropositive. CDR3 residues: CASKRGTESYEQYF. DNA for the CDR3: TGTGCCAGTAAAAGGGGGACAGAATCCTACGAGCAGTACTTC.